A single TCR beta chain is shown here with its context. Its antigen remains unidentified. This sample was included in a study of cytomegalovirus exposure and HLA in healthy donors. Study findings and constraints: High sensitivity and specificity were reportedly achieved when the classifier diagnosed cytomegalovirus status. As was reported, the HLA-A and HLA-B alleles of most subjects were accurately predicted from TCR beta sequences. Cytomegalovirus association was listed for about 180 TCR beta chains.

Donors counted as nominally healthy when sampled, yet unrecorded immune exposures were likely. This CDR3 contains 15 residues. The germline gives CDR1 MGHDK, CDR2 SYGVNS. The V and J ends lost 3 bases and 2 bases, in that order; junction bases with no gene match: 3. PCR amplification relied on 60 Vbeta primers (plus 13 Jbeta primers). Assay used: immunoSEQ multiplex PCR; TCRdb lists only in-frame clones, some missing. This sample has under 200,000 clones, with about 80% found just once. The chain is built from TRBV25-1 and TRBJ1-2, with 10 bases aligning to TRBD1. The sample taken for sequencing was PBMCs. This receptor was identified in a woman aged 45-65 years in good health and CMV-seropositive. The CDR3: CASSEGGQGNYGYTF. CDR3 nucleotide sequence: TGTGCCAGCAGTGAGGGGGGACAGGGGAACTATGGCTACACCTTC.